A single count supports the clone carrying this TCR beta chain. The data stem from a study of blood T cell repertoires in COVID-19. As originally analysed: Amplifying reference gene primers gave estimates of nucleated cell counts. Sequenced by immunoSEQ multiplex PCR; TCRdb stores in-frame clones only, minus some. That table supplies the V and J calls and clone size; D and trimming were determined from the DNA. The data contain around 90,000 clones, roughly 88% of them seen just once; the ten biggest clones take up about 1.9%. The germline V and J ends were trimmed by 5 bases and 7 bases, with 10 bases remaining between them. The CDR3 consists of 12 residues. Germline values: CDR1 MNHEY, CDR2 SVGAGI.

This sequence was found in a man aged 45 to 65 with COVID-19, enrolled during active disease. Sample: peripheral blood. The chain employs TRBV6-5 and TRBJ2-3, with D tentatively TRBD2 (5 bases). For the CDR3, the DNA is TGTGCCAGCAGTAAGACCGGGAATACGCAGTATTTT. Protein product: CASSKTGNTQYF.